This entry lists 20 T cell receptor beta chains sequenced from one sample in a study of cytomegalovirus exposure and HLA in healthy donors. This PCR relied on a set of 60 Vbeta primers and 13 Jbeta primers. Here immunoSEQ multiplex PCR was the method, and the copy in TCRdb shows in-frame clones only, minus some. The sample carries some 120,000 clones, less than 20% recorded once. The sample consisted of PBMCs. Source of these receptors: a woman younger than 35 in good health and CMV-seronegative.

This clone has more than one count but fewer than ten. The rearrangement uses TRBV11-2 and TRBJ2-7, with D perhaps TRBD2 (7 bases). V shed 7 bases and J shed 3 bases, with 16 bases lying between them. The CDR3 is 14 amino acids. In germline, CDR1 is SGHAT, CDR2 FQNNGV. The CDR3 region has the DNA TGTGCCAGCACCAGAGGGGGGGGGTACTACGAGCAGTACTTC. Translation gives CASTRGGGYYEQYF.

This chain connects TRBV6-1 to TRBJ1-5, with D perhaps matching TRBD1 (6 bases). The CDR3 has 13 residues. Germline V gene lookup returns CDR1 MNHNS and CDR2 SASEGT. Deletions cut 5 bases from V and 2 bases from J, with 7 bases between. CDR3 nucleotides: TGTGCCAGCAGTCCAGGGGGCAATCAGCCCCAGCATTTT. This translates into CASSPGGNQPQHF.

The chain carries TRBV4-3 and TRBJ2-7; perhaps TRBD1 as D (5 bases). Germline V CDR1 and CDR2: LGHNA, YSLEER. This CDR3 is 14 amino acids long. The V end lost 0 bases, the J end lost 3 bases, and 9 bases lay between the germline ends. Here the CDR3 reads CASSQDRQSYEQYF. The CDR3 DNA follows: TGCGCCAGCAGCCAAGATCGACAGAGCTACGAGCAGTACTTC.

The CDR3, as DNA: TGTGCCAGCAGCGGGGACAGGGGCCTGCAGTATTTT. Amino acids: CASSGDRGLQYF. The V call is TRBV9, the J call TRBJ2-3; 10 nucleotides align to TRBD1. CDR1 is SGDLS, CDR2 YYNGEE, per germline. The CDR3 has 12 residues. J lost 11 bases, V lost 3 bases, and 3 bases had no gene match.

This clone was seen at least ten times. This sequence joins TRBV27 and TRBJ1-6, with 9 nucleotides matching TRBD1. V was pared by 4 bases and J by 7 bases, with 2 bases of the junction left unmatched. The CDR3 is made up of 14 amino acids. The germline V gene encodes CDR1 MNHEY and CDR2 SMNVEV (reference sequence). The CDR3: CASSYRGPNSPLHF. Here the CDR3 DNA reads TGTGCCAGCAGTTACAGGGGGCCGAATTCACCCCTCCACTTT.

In its sample, this clone was seen a few times. The chain uses TRBV2 and TRBJ2-1, with 8 bases matching TRBD1. CDR3 size: 14 residues. V lost 1 base, J lost 6 bases, and 2 bases stayed unmatched. CDR1 is SNHLY and CDR2 is FYNNEI in the germline V gene. The CDR3 loop is CASSEDRGFNEQFF. The CDR3 DNA is TGTGCCAGCAGTGAAGACAGGGGGTTCAATGAGCAGTTCTTC. The entire variable domain, with the rest obtained from reference TRBV2 and TRBJ2-1, is as follows: EPEVTQTPSHQVTQMGQEVILRCVPISNHLYFYWYRQILGQKVEFLVSFYNNEISEKSEIFDDQFSVERPDGSNFTLKIRSTKLEDSAMYFCASSEDRGFNEQFFGPGTRLTVL.

The chain couples TRBV19 to TRBJ2-7; possibly TRBD1 for D (6 bases). The germline V and J ends were trimmed by 3 bases and 3 bases, with 12 bases remaining between them. Germline CDR1 LNHDA, CDR2 SQIVND (reference sequence). The CDR3 is made up of 14 amino acids. The DNA for the CDR3 is TGTGCCAGTAGTATCCAGGAGGACAGCTACGAGCAGTACTTC. Translating gives CASSIQEDSYEQYF.

The chain combines TRBV10-1 with TRBJ2-7; tentative D call: TRBD2 (6 bases). The ends were cut back, 2 bases at V and 6 bases at J, with 17 bases in the middle. The CDR3 runs to 15 residues. Per the germline V gene, CDR1 is WNHNN and CDR2 is SYGVQD (reference sequence). The CDR3 loop is CASSEGGLYIGEQYF. As DNA, the CDR3 is TGCGCCAGCAGTGAGGGTGGACTATACATCGGCGAGCAGTACTTC.

This clone was observed a handful of times. The V and J genes are TRBV5-1 and TRBJ2-5; tentative D call: TRBD2 (5 bases). In germline, CDR1 is SGHRS, CDR2 YFSETQ. V was clipped by 2 bases and J by 6 bases, with 17 bases between them. There are 15 residues in the CDR3. The CDR3 reads CASSFDLSSGKTQYF. CDR3 DNA sequence: TGCGCCAGCAGCTTCGACCTCTCCTCGGGGAAGACCCAGTACTTC.

The V gene is TRBV21-1, the J gene TRBJ2-7; TRBD2, the table's D call, was not compared with the DNA. TRBV21-1 is given as a pseudogene. This CDR3 has 12 amino acids. Here the CDR3 DNA reads TGTGCCAGCAGCTCGTTGGGGACTGTTCCAGACTTC. The encoded protein is CASSSLGTVPDF.

This clone turned up a few times. This chain connects TRBV5-1 to TRBJ2-3; TRBD2 matches 11 bases. V trimming: 7 bases; J trimming: 5 bases; junction bases outside the gene matches: 15. The length of the CDR3 is 17 residues. Germline loops: CDR1 SGHRS, CDR2 YFSETQ. The CDR3 loop is CASPPKPGLAVVDTQYF. CDR3 coding DNA: TGCGCCAGCCCCCCGAAACCGGGACTAGCGGTGGTAGATACGCAGTATTTT. Complete variable domain (other parts from reference TRBV5-1 and TRBJ2-3): KAGVTQTPRYLIKTRGQQVTLSCSPISGHRSVSWYQQTPGQGLQFLFEYFSETQRNKGNFPGRFSGRQFSNSRSEMNVSTLELGDSALYLCASPPKPGLAVVDTQYFGPGTRLTVL.

The chain carries TRBV4-1 and TRBJ2-2, with D tentatively TRBD1 (6 bases). V was shortened by 1 base and J by 4 bases, with 10 bases between the two germline ends. CDR3 length equals 15 residues. Germline CDR1 MGHRA, CDR2 YSYEKL. CDR3 in amino acids: CASSQVGQLTGELFF. The CDR3 bases are TGCGCCAGCAGCCAAGTCGGACAGCTCACCGGGGAGCTGTTTTTT.

This clone was seen a few times. This chain joins TRBV6-6 and TRBJ2-7; TRBD2 aligns across 10 bases. V was pared by 6 bases and J by 4 bases, with 9 bases of the junction left unmatched. CDR1 and CDR2 from the germline V gene are MNHNY and SVGAGI (reference sequence). This CDR3 spans 15 amino acids. The CDR3 bases are TGTGCCAGCAGCTCACTTAGCGGGGGGCCTTACGAGCAGTACTTC. It encodes CASSSLSGGPYEQYF.

The chain links TRBV9 to TRBJ2-5, with 11 bases fitting TRBD2. Losses at the gene ends were 0 bases for V and 2 bases for J; bases not matched to a gene: 9. The CDR3 spans 18 residues. Germline lookup yields CDR1 SGDLS and CDR2 YYNGEE. CDR3 nucleotides: TGTGCCAGCAGCGTAGGGTGGCGGCTAGCGGGGGGTCAAGAGACCCAGTACTTC. As protein: CASSVGWRLAGGQETQYF. Full variable domain (remainder filled in from reference TRBV9 and TRBJ2-5): DSGVTQTPKHLITATGQRVTLRCSPRSGDLSVYWYQQSLDQGLQFLIQYYNGEERAKGNILERFSAQQFPDLHSELNLSSLELGDSALYFCASSVGWRLAGGQETQYFGPGTRLLVL.

The chain links TRBV27 to TRBJ2-7; 11 bases line up with TRBD2. With V trimmed by 4 bases and J by 4 bases, 3 bases remained unmatched. Germline V gives CDR1 MNHEY, CDR2 SMNVEV (reference sequence). The CDR3 consists of 14 residues. CDR3 loop: CASSSSGGIYEQYF. CDR3 sequence (DNA): TGTGCCAGCAGTTCTAGCGGGGGGATATACGAGCAGTACTTC.

The rearrangement joins TRBV5-1 to TRBJ1-2; 7 bases are a match to TRBD1. The CDR3 is 12 residues long. CDR1 is SGHRS, CDR2 YFSETQ, per germline. V lost 4 bases to trimming and J lost 8 bases; unmatched junction nucleotides: 5. In DNA, the CDR3 is TGCGCCAGCAGCCTACAGGGGCAAGGCTACACCTTC. Protein sequence: CASSLQGQGYTF.

The J gene is TRBJ2-7, the V gene TRBV14; no clear D gene. The CDR3 contains 15 residues. Trimming took 0 bases from V and 0 from J, leaving 9 bases between them. CDR1 is SGHDN, CDR2 FVKESK, per germline. The CDR3 DNA follows: TGTGCCAGCAGCCAAGAGTACCGGAGCTCCTACGAGCAGTACTTC. This gives the protein CASSQEYRSSYEQYF.

This clone came up once. The J gene is TRBJ2-2, the V gene TRBV5-1; perhaps TRBD1 as D (6 bases). The V gene's germline CDR1 is SGHRS and CDR2 YFSETQ. The V end lost 6 bases, the J end lost 7 bases, and 19 bases lay between the germline ends. The CDR3 is made up of 15 amino acids. The CDR3 coding sequence is TGCGCCAGCACCCAAAACAGGGTTGAAGGCGGGGAGCTGTTTTTT. It encodes CASTQNRVEGGELFF.

This clone was seen a few times. The J gene is TRBJ1-5, the V gene TRBV5-6; 9 nucleotides match TRBD1. CDR3 size: 17 residues. Losses at the gene ends were 4 bases for V and 1 base for J; bases not matched to a gene: 9. Germline V CDR1 and CDR2: SGHDT, YYEEEE. This chain's CDR3 is CASSLTGGYESNQPQHF. The DNA for the CDR3 is TGTGCCAGCAGCCTGACAGGGGGATATGAGAGCAATCAGCCCCAGCATTTT. The whole variable domain, remainder taken from reference TRBV5-6 and TRBJ1-5, is DAGVTQSPTHLIKTRGQQVTLRCSPKSGHDTVSWYQQALGQGPQFIFQYYEEEERQRGNFPDRFSGHQFPNYSSELNVNALLLGDSALYLCASSLTGGYESNQPQHFGDGTRLSIL.

This clone was found a few times. Written as DNA, the CDR3 is TGTGCCAGCAGCTTGGCAGGAGGTTACTCCTACGAGCAGTACTTC. Translation: CASSLAGGYSYEQYF. V is TRBV5-5 and J is TRBJ2-7, with a weak D call TRBD2 (5 bases). Trimming took off 0 bases at V and 0 bases at J, with 10 bases between the two ends. The CDR3 contains 15 residues. Germline CDR1 and CDR2: SGHKS and YYEKEE (reference sequence).